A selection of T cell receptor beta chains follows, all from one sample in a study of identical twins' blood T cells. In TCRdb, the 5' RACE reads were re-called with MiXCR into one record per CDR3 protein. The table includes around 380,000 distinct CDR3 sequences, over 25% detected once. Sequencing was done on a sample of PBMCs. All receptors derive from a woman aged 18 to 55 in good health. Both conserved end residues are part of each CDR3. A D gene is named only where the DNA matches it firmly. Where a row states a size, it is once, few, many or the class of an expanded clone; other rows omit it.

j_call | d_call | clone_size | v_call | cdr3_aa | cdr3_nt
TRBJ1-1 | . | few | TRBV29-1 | CSVVKRRASEAFF | TGCAGCGTTGTTAAAAGAAGGGCGTCTGAAGCTTTCTTT
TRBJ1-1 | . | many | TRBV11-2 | CASSSDINTEAFF | TGTGCCAGCAGCTCGGATATTAACACTGAAGCTTTCTTT
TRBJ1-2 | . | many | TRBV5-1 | CASSLPENYGYTF | TGCGCCAGCAGCTTACCAGAGAACTATGGCTACACCTTC
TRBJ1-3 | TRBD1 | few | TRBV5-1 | CASRKLMIGGFGNTIYF | TGCGCCAGCCGCAAATTGATGATAGGGGGCTTTGGAAACACCATATATTTT
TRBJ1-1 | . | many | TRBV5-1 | CASSLNTLNTEAFF | TGCGCCAGCAGCTTGAATACATTGAACACTGAAGCTTTCTTT
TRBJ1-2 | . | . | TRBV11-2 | CASSLGKYGYTF | TGTGCCAGCAGCTTAGGAAAATATGGCTACACCTTC
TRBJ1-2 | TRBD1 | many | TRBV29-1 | CSVEKGARNYGYTF | TGCAGCGTTGAAAAGGGGGCGAGGAACTATGGCTACACCTTC
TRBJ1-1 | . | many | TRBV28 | CASSLTEEAFF | TGTGCCAGCAGTTTGACAGAAGAAGCTTTCTTT
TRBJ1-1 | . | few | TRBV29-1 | CSVRRAYSMNTEAFF | TGCAGCGTTCGCCGGGCCTACTCCATGAACACTGAAGCTTTCTTT
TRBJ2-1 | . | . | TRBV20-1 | CSASRGPYNEQFF | TGCAGTGCTTCGAGGGGACCCTACAATGAGCAGTTCTTC
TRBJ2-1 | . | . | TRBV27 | CASSLGGNPNNEQFF | TGTGCCAGCAGTTTGGGTGGGAACCCTAACAATGAGCAGTTCTTC
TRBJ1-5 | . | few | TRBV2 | CASRESNQPQHF | TGTGCCAGCAGGGAGAGCAATCAGCCCCAGCATTTT
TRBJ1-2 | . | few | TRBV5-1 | CASSLALGYYYGYTF | TGCGCCAGCAGCTTGGCCCTAGGGTATTACTATGGCTACACCTTC
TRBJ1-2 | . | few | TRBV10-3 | CATKDPQGNYGYTF | TGTGCCACCAAGGACCCACAGGGAAACTATGGCTACACCTTC
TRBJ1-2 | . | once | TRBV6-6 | CASLVEEGTYGYTF | TGTGCCAGCCTTGTTGAGGAGGGGACCTATGGCTACACCTTC
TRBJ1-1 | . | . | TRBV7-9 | CASSSRLGHLKNTEAFF | TGTGCCAGCAGCTCAAGATTAGGGCATTTAAAGAACACTGAAGCTTTCTTT
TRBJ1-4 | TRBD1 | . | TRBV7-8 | CASRTTGTEKLFF | TGTGCCAGCAGAACGACAGGGACCGAAAAACTGTTTTTT
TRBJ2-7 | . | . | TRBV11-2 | CASSLTDPASYEQYF | TGTGCCAGCAGCTTAACAGACCCCGCGTCCTACGAGCAGTACTTC
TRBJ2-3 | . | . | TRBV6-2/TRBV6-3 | CASGRTDTQYF | TGTGCTTCAGGGCGGACAGATACTCAGTATTTT
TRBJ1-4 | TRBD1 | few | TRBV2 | CASCQEGGLNEKLFF | TGTGCCAGCTGCCAAGAAGGGGGCCTTAATGAAAAACTGTTTTTT
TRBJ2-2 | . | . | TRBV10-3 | CAISMSEELFF | TGTGCCATCAGCATGTCGGAGGAGCTGTTTTTT
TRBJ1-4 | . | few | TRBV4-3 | CASSQRRGSSQKLFF | TGCGCCAGCAGCCAACGTCGAGGATCGAGTCAAAAACTGTTTTTT
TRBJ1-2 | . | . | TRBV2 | CASSSGASAASNYGYTF | TGTGCCAGCAGCAGTGGAGCGAGTGCTGCTTCCAACTATGGCTACACCTTC
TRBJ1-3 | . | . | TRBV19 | CASNQLKNTIYF | TGTGCCAGTAACCAACTGAAAAACACCATATATTTT
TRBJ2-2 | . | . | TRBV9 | CASSGQPGTGDLFF | TGTGCCAGCAGCGGACAACCAGGGACCGGGGATCTGTTTTTT
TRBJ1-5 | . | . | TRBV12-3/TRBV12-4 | CASSPGSGTLRGQPQHF | TGTGCCAGCAGTCCCGGGTCGGGGACCCTAAGGGGTCAGCCCCAGCATTTT
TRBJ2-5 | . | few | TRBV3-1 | CASSQDSETQYF | TGTGCCAGCAGCCAAGACTCGGAGACCCAGTACTTC
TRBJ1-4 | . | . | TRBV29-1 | CSVYRQGGEKLFF | TGCAGCGTTTATCGGCAGGGTGGCGAAAAACTGTTTTTT
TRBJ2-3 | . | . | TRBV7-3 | CASSLMARRDTQYF | TGTGCCAGCAGCTTAATGGCGCGGAGAGATACGCAGTATTTT
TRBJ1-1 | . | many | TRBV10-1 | CASSESTDYTEAFF | TGCGCCAGCAGTGAGTCGACGGACTACACTGAAGCTTTCTTT
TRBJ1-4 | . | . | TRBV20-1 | CSARDEGIGEKLFF | TGCAGTGCTAGAGATGAGGGTATAGGTGAAAAACTGTTTTTT
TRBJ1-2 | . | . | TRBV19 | CASSIDPGGYTF | TGTGCCAGTAGTATAGATCCAGGCGGCTACACCTTC
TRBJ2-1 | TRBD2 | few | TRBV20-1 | CSAPSGGVNEQFF | TGCAGTGCCCCGAGCGGGGGGGTCAATGAGCAGTTCTTC
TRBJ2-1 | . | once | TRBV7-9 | CASSLGSLDFGNEQFF | TGTGCCAGCAGCTTAGGCTCCCTGGACTTCGGCAATGAGCAGTTCTTC
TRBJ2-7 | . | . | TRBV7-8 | CASRRNQGPSYEQYF | TGTGCCAGCCGTCGTAACCAGGGTCCTTCCTACGAGCAGTACTTC
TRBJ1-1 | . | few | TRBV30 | CAYAGQKNTEAFF | TGTGCCTATGCCGGACAGAAGAACACTGAAGCTTTCTTT
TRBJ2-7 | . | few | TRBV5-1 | CASSSLTLSYEQYF | TGCGCCAGCAGCTCCCTAACCCTCTCCTACGAGCAGTACTTC
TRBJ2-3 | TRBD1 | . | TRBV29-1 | CSVHPGQGKDTQYF | TGCAGCGTCCACCCTGGACAGGGGAAAGATACGCAGTATTTT
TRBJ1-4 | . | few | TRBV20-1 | CSAYGPQEQNEKLFF | TGCAGTGCTTATGGACCACAGGAACAGAATGAAAAACTGTTTTTT
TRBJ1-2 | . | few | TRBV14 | CASSGGPGNFYGYTF | TGTGCCAGCAGTGGAGGACCGGGAAACTTCTATGGCTACACCTTC
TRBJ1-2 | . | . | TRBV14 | CASSQEVDYYGYTF | TGTGCCAGCAGCCAAGAGGTGGATTACTATGGCTACACCTTC
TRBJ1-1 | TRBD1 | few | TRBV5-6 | CASSYVQGFGDAFF | TGTGCCAGCAGCTATGTACAGGGGTTTGGGGATGCTTTCTTT
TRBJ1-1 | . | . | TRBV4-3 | CASSQTMNTEAFF | TGCGCCAGCAGCCAAACAATGAACACTGAAGCTTTCTTT
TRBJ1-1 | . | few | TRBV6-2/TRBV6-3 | CASSYSGVPGTEAFF | TGTGCCAGCAGTTACTCGGGGGTCCCTGGCACTGAAGCTTTCTTT
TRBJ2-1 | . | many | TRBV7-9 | CASSLGLNEQFF | TGTGCCAGCAGCTTAGGTTTGAATGAGCAGTTCTTC
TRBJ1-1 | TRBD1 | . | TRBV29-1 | CSVVWGQGRFEAFF | TGCAGCGTCGTATGGGGACAGGGGAGGTTTGAAGCTTTCTTT
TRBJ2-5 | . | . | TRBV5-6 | CASSLFRPGTTIQETQYF | TGTGCCAGCAGCTTATTCCGCCCGGGGACGACTATCCAAGAGACCCAGTACTTC
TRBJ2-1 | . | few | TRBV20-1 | CSAVSGEQFF | TGCAGTGCGGTTAGCGGTGAGCAGTTCTTC
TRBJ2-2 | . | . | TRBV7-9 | CASSPSMVTGELFF | TGTGCCAGCAGCCCATCCATGGTAACCGGGGAGCTGTTTTTT
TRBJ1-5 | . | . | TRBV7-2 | CASSPEANQPQHF | TGTGCCAGCAGCCCAGAAGCGAATCAGCCCCAGCATTTT
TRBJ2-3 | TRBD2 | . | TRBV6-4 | CASAIAGDRDTQYF | TGTGCCAGCGCAATAGCGGGGGATAGAGATACGCAGTATTTT
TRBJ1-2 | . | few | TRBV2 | CASSEGAGSGPYNYGYTF | TGTGCCAGCAGTGAAGGGGCGGGATCGGGTCCCTACAACTATGGCTACACCTTC
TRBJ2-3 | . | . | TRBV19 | CASSIGFTDTQYF | TGTGCCAGTAGTATCGGATTCACAGATACGCAGTATTTT
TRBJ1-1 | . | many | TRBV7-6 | CASSLAELAEAFF | TGTGCCAGCAGCTTAGCGGAGTTGGCCGAAGCTTTCTTT
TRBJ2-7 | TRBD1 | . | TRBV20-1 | CSARLTGTGLYEQYF | TGCAGTGCTAGACTCACCGGGACAGGGCTCTACGAGCAGTACTTC
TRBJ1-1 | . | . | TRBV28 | CASSLGRAVKHTVAFF | TGTGCCAGCAGTTTAGGGCGGGCAGTAAAGCACACTGTAGCTTTCTTT
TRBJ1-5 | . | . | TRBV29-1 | CINLQGIGKQPQHF | TGCATCAACCTTCAGGGCATTGGGAAACAGCCCCAGCATTTT
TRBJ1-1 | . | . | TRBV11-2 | CASSKTVVNTEAFF | TGTGCCAGCAGCAAGACAGTTGTGAACACTGAAGCTTTCTTT
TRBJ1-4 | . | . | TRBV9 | CASSSDDEKMFF | TGTGCCAGCAGCTCAGACGATGAAAAAATGTTTTTT
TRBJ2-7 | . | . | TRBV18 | CASSPTSTPNYEQYF | TGTGCCAGCTCACCCACATCGACTCCTAACTACGAGCAGTACTTC